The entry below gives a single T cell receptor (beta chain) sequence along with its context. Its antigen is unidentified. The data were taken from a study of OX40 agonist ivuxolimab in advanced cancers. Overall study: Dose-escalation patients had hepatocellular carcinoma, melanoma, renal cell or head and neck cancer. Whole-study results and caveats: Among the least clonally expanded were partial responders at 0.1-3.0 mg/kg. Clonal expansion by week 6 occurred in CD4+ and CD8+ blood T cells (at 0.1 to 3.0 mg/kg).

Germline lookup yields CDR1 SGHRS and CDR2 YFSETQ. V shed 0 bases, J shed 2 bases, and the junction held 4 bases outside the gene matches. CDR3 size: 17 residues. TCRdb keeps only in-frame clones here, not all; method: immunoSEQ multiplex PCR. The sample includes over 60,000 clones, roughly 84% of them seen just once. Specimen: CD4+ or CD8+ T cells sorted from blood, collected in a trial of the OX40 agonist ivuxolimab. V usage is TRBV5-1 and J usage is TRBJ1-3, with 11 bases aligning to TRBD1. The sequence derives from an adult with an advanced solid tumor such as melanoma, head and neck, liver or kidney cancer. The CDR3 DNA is TGCGCCAGCAGCTTGGACGGACAGGGGGCGGCTGGAAACACCATATATTTT. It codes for CASSLDGQGAAGNTIYF.